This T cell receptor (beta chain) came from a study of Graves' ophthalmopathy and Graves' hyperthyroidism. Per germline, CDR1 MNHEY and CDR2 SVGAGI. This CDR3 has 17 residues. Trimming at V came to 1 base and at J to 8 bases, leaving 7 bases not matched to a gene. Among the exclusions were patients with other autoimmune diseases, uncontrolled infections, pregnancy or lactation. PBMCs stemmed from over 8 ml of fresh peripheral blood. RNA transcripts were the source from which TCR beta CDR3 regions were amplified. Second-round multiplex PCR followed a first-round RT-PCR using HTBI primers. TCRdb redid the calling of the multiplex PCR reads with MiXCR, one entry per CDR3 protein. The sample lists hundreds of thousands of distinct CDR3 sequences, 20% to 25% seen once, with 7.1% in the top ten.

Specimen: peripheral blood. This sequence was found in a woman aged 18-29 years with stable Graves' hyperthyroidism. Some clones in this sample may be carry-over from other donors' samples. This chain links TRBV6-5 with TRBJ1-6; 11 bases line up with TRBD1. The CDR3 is CASSYFLPGQGDSPLHF. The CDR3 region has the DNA TGTGCCAGCAGTTACTTCCTGCCGGGACAGGGGGATTCACCCCTCCACTTT.